This T cell receptor beta chain was profiled in a study of technical replicates of blood from a few donors. The table came from immunoSEQ multiplex PCR; TCRdb's copy has only in-frame clones and leaves some out. The data contain more than 60,000 clones, approximately 93% of them singletons. CDR1 and CDR2 from the germline V gene are MGHRA and YSYEKL. CDR3 length: 16 residues. V was cut by 0 bases and J by 4 bases, with 15 bases left in between. Sequenced input: T cells isolated from PBMCs. V gene TRBV4-1 combines with J gene TRBJ1-2; D is possibly TRBD1 (6 bases). This clonotype originated in a human donor in good health. In DNA, the CDR3 is TGCGCCAGCAGCCAAGATTATCAACAGGGAGTCTATGGCTACACCTTC. Translated: CASSQDYQQGVYGYTF.